This T cell receptor (beta chain) was captured in a study of graft-versus-host responses after intestinal transplantation (dated by TCRdb to 2020 to 2023). With respect to the entire study: Multivisceral, liver-intestinal, or isolated intestinal transplants were received by the recipients. Rather than going through the commercial service, samples from a few later patients were sequenced in-house on an Illumina MiSeq and processed with MiXCR. To identify alloreactive clones, pre-transplant mixed lymphocyte reaction products were sequenced and compared with unstimulated pre-transplant donor and recipient T cells. The cohort enrolled about two dozen intestinal transplant recipients including one retransplant, and a few patients lacking pretransplant specimens were excluded. Donor T cell macrochimerism was defined as a peak of at least 4% donor T cells among recipient peripheral blood mononuclear cells. After intestinal transplantation, graft-versus-host and host-versus-graft alloreactive T cell clones in the graft, circulation and bone marrow were tracked using bulk TCR-beta CDR3 sequencing. All recipients received anti-thymocyte globulin induction followed by maintenance tacrolimus and steroids for roughly three years.

The CDR3, cysteine through phenylalanine, is 13 amino acids long. The CDR3 DNA has 39 bases and is translated from base 1. V is reduced by 7 bases and J by 6 bases, leaving a spacing of 15 bases between them. As encoded in the germline V gene, CDR1 is MNHEY while CDR2 is SVGAGI. Details on this clone: Its antigen remains undetermined. The input lacks base qualities; no much larger clone sits a single base away.

Beyond this particular receptor, the publication reports: Patients with donor T cell macrochimerism had high GvH to HvG T cell clonal ratios in their allografts. Conclusions were limited by the relatively low number and heterogeneity of intestinal transplant patients. Early after transplant, peak levels of circulating GvH clones were found to be associated with declines in HvG clones. GvH clones were detected in recipient bone marrow, and some appeared earlier in ileal mucosa or blood, consistent with an intestinal mucosal origin.

Blood samples were collected up to 4 times in the first month after transplant and then at least monthly when available. The library was produced with the immunoSEQ multiplex PCR assay. High-throughput TCR-beta CDR3 sequencing of genomic DNA from most patients was performed by Adaptive Biotechnologies. Concerning the study's data processing: TCR sequencing data were retrieved from Adaptive's ImmunoSEQ software for 15 to 20 patients, whereas a few other patients were processed with MiXCR and VDJtools. Because the origin of CDR3 nucleotide sequences shared between donor and recipient could not be assigned, those sequences were removed. To be classed as alloreactive, a clone needed at least 2-fold expansion over unstimulated cells and a minimum CFSE-low frequency of 0.002% (template counts) or 0.001% (read counts). Mappable clones were those detected in sequenced pre-transplant spleen, lymph node, or MLR CFSE-low populations of the donor or recipient. Cumulative frequency of alloreactive clones was calculated as a percentage of all sequences weighted by copy number. The immuneACCESS repertoire file appears here via TCRdb, limited to in-frame rearrangements. These files lack a portion of the clones; in checked studies, under half of the deficit traces to unresolved V genes, and the cause of the others is not known. For V, J and clone size, that table is used; D and trimming come from the DNA. The table for this sample lists roughly 99,000 clones; roughly 86% of them were counted only once. Over 1.1% of the sample goes to the ten largest clones.

The sequences come from PBMCs, collected 255 days after intestinal transplant. The sequence joins TRBV6-5 to TRBJ1-1, and perhaps TRBD1 as D gene, on 6 matching bases. The source of this sequence is a human patient who received an intestinal transplant, so some T cells may come from the graft donor. The bases read TGTGCCAGCAAAAAGGGGGGGCTCCCTGAAGCTTTCTTT. It encodes CASKKGGLPEAFF.